Following are 13 T cell receptor beta chains from one sample sequenced in a study of blood T cell repertoires in COVID-19. Assay used: immunoSEQ multiplex PCR; TCRdb lists only in-frame clones, some missing. The sample has more than 150,000 clones, roughly nine tenths seen once. Material for sequencing was peripheral blood. These receptor sequences come from a man between 65 and 85 years old with active or convalescent COVID-19.

V gene TRBV5-1 combines with J gene TRBJ2-7, with 9 bases fitting TRBD1. CDR3 length equals 14 residues. Germline-derived CDR1 and CDR2 are SGHRS and YFSETQ. J was trimmed by 3 bases and V by 3 bases; bases with no gene match: 4. CDR3 nucleotides: TGCGCCAGCAGCTCCGGACAGGGGAACTACGAGCAGTACTTC. The encoded protein is CASSSGQGNYEQYF.

There are a few counts of this clone. This chain links TRBV30 with TRBJ2-1; TRBD1 matches 10 bases. The V segment lost 1 base and the J segment 2 bases; nucleotides outside the gene matches: 11. This CDR3 is built from 18 residues. The germline CDR1 and CDR2 sequences are GTSNPN and SVGIG (reference sequence). CDR3 DNA: TGTGCCTGGAGTGCAAAGCCGGGACAGGGGACCCCCTACAATGAGCAGTTCTTC. Translating gives CAWSAKPGQGTPYNEQFF.

V gene TRBV19 combines with J gene TRBJ1-1; 8 positions agree with TRBD1. V was clipped by 3 bases and J by 0 bases; unmatched bases: 9. The CDR3 totals 17 residues. Per germline, CDR1 LNHDA and CDR2 SQIVND (reference sequence). CDR3 bases: TGTGCCAGTAGTATGGGATTGCCAGGGGGCGTGAACACTGAAGCTTTCTTT. Its translation: CASSMGLPGGVNTEAFF.

The CDR3 reads CASSLNGVDTQYF. Written as DNA, the CDR3 is TGTGCCAGCAGCTTAAACGGGGTAGATACGCAGTATTTT. V gene TRBV7-9 combines with J gene TRBJ2-3; TRBD2 is a possible D gene (5 bases). Trimming removed 2 bases from V and 5 bases from J, with 8 bases in between. Germline assignment: CDR1 SEHNR and CDR2 FQNEAQ (reference sequence). This CDR3 comprises 13 residues.

V gene TRBV7-6 combines with J gene TRBJ2-1; a weak D match, TRBD2 (6 bases). The V end lost 0 bases, the J end lost 3 bases, and 12 bases lay between the germline ends. The CDR3 has 16 amino acids. The germline V gene encodes CDR1 SGHVS and CDR2 FNYEAQ. The CDR3 protein is CASSLATRGIYNEQFF. In DNA form, the CDR3 reads TGTGCCAGCAGCTTAGCCACCCGGGGGATCTACAATGAGCAGTTCTTC. Supplemented by reference TRBV7-6 and TRBJ2-1, the full variable domain reads GAGVSQSPRYKVTKRGQDVALRCDPISGHVSLYWYRQALGQGPEFLTYFNYEAQQDKSGLPNDRFSAERPEGSISTLTIQRTEQRDSAMYRCASSLATRGIYNEQFFGPGTRLTVL.

CDR3 protein: CASTLMTDQETQYF. The CDR3 nucleotides read TGTGCCAGCACGCTTATGACAGACCAAGAGACCCAGTACTTC. This rearrangement joins TRBV2 to TRBJ2-5, with a possible D match to TRBD1 (5 bases). The CDR3 is made up of 14 amino acids. Trimming took off 7 bases at V and 0 bases at J, with 12 bases between the two ends. CDR1 is SNHLY, CDR2 FYNNEI, per germline.

The genes are TRBV19 and TRBJ1-5; 10 nucleotides match TRBD1. The CDR3 has 17 amino acids. With 7 bases clipped from V and 6 bases from J, the junction kept 15 bases outside the gene matches. CDR1 LNHDA and CDR2 SQIVND come from the germline V gene (reference sequence). The CDR3 here is CASTIRWDRGRGQPQHF. The DNA for the CDR3 is TGTGCCAGTACCATAAGGTGGGACAGGGGACGGGGTCAGCCCCAGCATTTT.

V and J are TRBV19 and TRBJ2-1; 9 nucleotides align to TRBD2. Unmatched junction bases numbered 12, after V lost 6 bases and J lost 0 bases. Germline V lookup: CDR1 LNHDA, CDR2 SQIVND (reference sequence). This CDR3 is 18 amino acids long. Here the CDR3 DNA reads TGTGCCAGTAGATTTGAGGGAGCGGGAGGATCCTCCTACAATGAGCAGTTCTTC. This gives the protein CASRFEGAGGSSYNEQFF.

V usage is TRBV6-5 and J usage is TRBJ1-2, with TRBD1 as a possible D gene (5 bases). Looked up from germline, CDR1 is MNHEY and CDR2 is SVGAGI. The CDR3 is 12 residues long. Trimming removed 2 bases from V and 5 bases from J, with 6 bases in between. The CDR3 reads CASSYQGYGYTF. The CDR3 nucleotides are TGTGCCAGCAGTTACCAGGGTTATGGCTACACCTTC.

Of note for this clone: Mismatch with germline at one junction end may stem from a read error. The V call is TRBV5-6, the J call TRBJ2-7, with D perhaps matching TRBD2 (6 bases). The CDR3 loop spans 15 amino acids. Germline assignment: CDR1 SGHDT and CDR2 YYEEEE. The CDR3 nucleotides read TGTGCCAGCAGCTTGCCCGGGACTCATACCTACGGGCAGTACTTC. It is translated as CASSLPGTHTYGQYF. Looking up the rest from reference TRBV5-6 and TRBJ2-7 gives the full variable domain: DAGVTQSPTHLIKTRGQQVTLRCSPKSGHDTVSWYQQALGQGPQFIFQYYEEEERQRGNFPDRFSGHQFPNYSSELNVNALLLGDSALYLCASSLPGTHTYGQYFGPGTRLTVT.

In DNA form, the CDR3 reads TGTGCCAGCAGTGCACAGGGGCTAGGTCAGCCCCAGCATTTT. Translation: CASSAQGLGQPQHF. The chain is built from TRBV2 and TRBJ1-5; TRBD1 aligns across 7 bases. Germline CDR1 is SNHLY and CDR2 is FYNNEI. With V trimmed by 4 bases and J by 6 bases, 6 bases remained unmatched. This CDR3 has 14 amino acids. The whole variable domain, remainder taken from reference TRBV2 and TRBJ1-5, is EPEVTQTPSHQVTQMGQEVILRCVPISNHLYFYWYRQILGQKVEFLVSFYNNEISEKSEIFDDQFSVERPDGSNFTLKIRSTKLEDSAMYFCASSAQGLGQPQHFGDGTRLSIL.

The V call is TRBV5-1, the J call TRBJ1-1, with TRBD1 as a possible D gene (6 bases). V was trimmed by 4 bases and J by 5 bases, leaving 18 bases between them. Germline CDR1 and CDR2: SGHRS and YFSETQ. The CDR3 covers 15 residues. DNA of the CDR3: TGCGCCAGCAGCCGAACCACAGGGAGCGATACTGAAGCTTTCTTT. Protein: CASSRTTGSDTEAFF.

This clone showed up just once. This rearrangement joins TRBV15 to TRBJ1-4; tentatively, D is TRBD1 (5 bases). The germline V gene encodes CDR1 LNHNV and CDR2 YYDKDF (reference sequence). V lost 3 bases to trimming and J lost 8 bases, with 13 bases between them. The CDR3 length is 14 residues. The chain's CDR3 is CATSRPTGGEKLFF. The CDR3 DNA sequence: TGTGCCACCAGCAGGCCAACTGGGGGGGAAAAACTGTTTTTT.